One sample yielded the 21 T cell receptor beta chains listed below, sequenced in a study of blood T cells in healthy people across ages. A sample-barcoded 5' primer and a J-beta primer mix were used in a second PCR of roughly 7 to 11 cycles. TCRdb recomputed calls from the 5' RACE reads with MiXCR, one row per CDR3 protein. Of around 1,800,000 distinct CDR3 sequences in the sample, about two fifths are singletons; the top ten hold roughly 23%. The sample consisted of blood. Every receptor here comes from a human donor in good health.

This clonotype was detected ten times or more. The chain couples TRBV28 to TRBJ1-1; possibly TRBD1 for D (6 bases). The CDR3 consists of 12 residues. Trimming stripped 6 bases from V and 1 base from J, with 6 bases between. Germline CDR1 MDHEN, CDR2 SYDVKM. In nucleotides, the CDR3 is TGTGCCAGCAGGACAGGGAACACTGAAGCTTTCTTT. Amino acid sequence: CASRTGNTEAFF.

This clonotype was seen at least ten times. The V gene is TRBV4-3, the J gene TRBJ2-7; D gene ambiguous. Germline V CDR1 and CDR2: LGHNA, YSLEER. The CDR3 runs to 13 residues. Trimming removed 1 base from V and 3 bases from J, with 7 bases in between. The CDR3 loop is CASSQGSDYEQYF. The CDR3 coding sequence is TGCGCCAGCAGCCAAGGCTCCGACTACGAGCAGTACTTC.

The chain combines TRBV20-1 with TRBJ2-5; D call uncertain. Germline lookup yields CDR1 DFQATT and CDR2 SNEGSKA (reference sequence). CDR3 length: 15 residues. Trimming removed 0 bases at V and 1 base at J, with 12 bases between. This CDR3 is CSAREAVPTQETQYF. CDR3 bases: TGCAGTGCTAGAGAGGCCGTCCCCACCCAAGAGACCCAGTACTTC.

This clonotype showed up just a few times. The chain links TRBV5-1 to TRBJ2-7; 8 nucleotides line up with TRBD2. Losses at the gene ends were 4 bases for V and 6 bases for J; bases not matched to a gene: 9. CDR1 is SGHRS, CDR2 YFSETQ, per germline. The CDR3 totals 14 residues. The CDR3 is CASSLPGLEAEQYF. For the CDR3, the DNA is TGCGCCAGCAGCCTACCGGGACTAGAGGCCGAGCAGTACTTC.

The CDR3 nucleotides read TGCAGTGCTAGTATACGGGGGGGAGTCGCAGATACGCAGTATTTT. Translation: CSASIRGGVADTQYF. The rearrangement links TRBV20-1 to TRBJ2-3; 8 bases are shared with TRBD2. The V segment lost 3 bases and the J segment 4 bases; nucleotides outside the gene matches: 9. The CDR3 spans 15 residues. Germline values: CDR1 DFQATT, CDR2 SNEGSKA (reference sequence).

The chain links TRBV20-1 to TRBJ2-4, with TRBD2 identical over 15 bases. The J call may be mistaken, given a closer DNA end match to TRBJ2-7. The CDR3 totals 14 residues. CDR1 and CDR2 (germline): DFQATT, SNEGSKA (reference sequence). The CDR3 sequence: CSARGTSGGDEQYF. The CDR3 DNA is TGCAGTGCTAGAGGGACTAGCGGGGGGGACGAGCAGTACTTC.

This clonotype was counted many times. The J gene is TRBJ2-7, the V gene TRBV20-1, with 11 nucleotides matching TRBD2. CDR1 and CDR2 from the germline V gene are DFQATT and SNEGSKA (reference sequence). The CDR3 sequence is 15 residues long. V was clipped by 4 bases and J by 2 bases; unmatched bases: 7. The CDR3 protein is CSAILRLAGTYEQYF. The DNA for the CDR3 is TGCAGTGCTATCCTCCGACTAGCGGGGACCTACGAGCAGTACTTC.

The chain is built from TRBV28 and TRBJ1-2; D gene unclear. The CDR3 sequence is 15 residues long. Germline loops: CDR1 MDHEN, CDR2 SYDVKM. Trimming cost V 4 bases and J 4 bases, with 16 bases left between them. The CDR3 DNA follows: TGTGCCAGCAGTTCCAAGGTCCGGGCCGCCTATGGCTACACCTTC. Amino acid sequence: CASSSKVRAAYGYTF.

With regard to this clonotype: This clone may be a read error of a much larger clone one base away. The V and J genes are TRBV7-2 and TRBJ2-1; TRBD1 matches 8 bases. CDR3 length: 14 amino acids. J lost 13 bases, V lost 3 bases, and 11 bases had no gene match. Germline-derived CDR1 and CDR2 are SGHTA and FQGNSA. The CDR3 loop is CASSLETGEETQFF. DNA of the CDR3: TGTGCCAGCAGCTTGGAGACAGGGGAAGAGACCCAGTTCTTC.

This clonotype was detected many times. The rearrangement joins TRBV4-3 to TRBJ2-1; tentative D call: TRBD2 (6 bases). CDR1 is LGHNA and CDR2 is YSLEER in the germline V gene. There are 15 residues in the CDR3. Trimming stripped 0 bases from V and 0 bases from J, with 6 bases between. The DNA of the CDR3 is TGCGCCAGCAGCCAAGAGGAGGGCTCCTACAATGAGCAGTTCTTC. Protein: CASSQEEGSYNEQFF.

The table lists this clonotype with a few counts. J is TRBJ2-7 and V is TRBV5-1; tentatively, D is TRBD1 (5 bases). The CDR3 contains 13 residues. Germline V gene lookup returns CDR1 SGHRS and CDR2 YFSETQ. Deletions cut 6 bases from V and 0 bases from J, with 10 bases between. The CDR3 sequence: CASTGLNSYEQYF. In nucleotides, the CDR3 is TGCGCCAGCACAGGGCTGAACTCCTACGAGCAGTACTTC.

This chain uses TRBV6-2 or TRBV6-3 with TRBJ1-5; possible D gene TRBD1, 6 bases. With 5 bases removed from V and 0 bases from J, the gap between germline ends came to 8 bases. This CDR3 has 14 residues. Germline values: CDR1 MNHEY, CDR2 SVGEGT. The CDR3 coding sequence is TGTGCCAGCAGTAACAGGGATAGCAATCAGCCCCAGCATTTT. Its translation: CASSNRDSNQPQHF.

This clonotype has a handful of counts. The chain is built from TRBV5-6 and TRBJ1-6, with 8 bases that match TRBD1. After removal of 4 bases from V and 3 bases from J, the junction contained 6 bases not matched to a gene. Germline V lookup: CDR1 SGHDT, CDR2 YYEEEE. The CDR3 has 16 amino acids. CDR3 bases: TGTGCCAGCAGCCCAGGACAGGGACGCTATAATTCACCCCTCCACTTT. Translated: CASSPGQGRYNSPLHF.

The rearrangement uses TRBV7-9 and TRBJ1-1; 11 bases align to TRBD1. Losses at the gene ends were 2 bases for V and 6 bases for J; bases not matched to a gene: 5. The CDR3 is 15 residues long. CDR1 and CDR2 (germline): SEHNR, FQNEAQ (reference sequence). The CDR3 region is CASSLRGQGASEAFF. The CDR3 DNA is TGTGCCAGCAGCTTACGTGGACAGGGGGCGTCTGAAGCTTTCTTT.

This clonotype was counted a few times. V is TRBV20-1 and J is TRBJ1-5; D is unclear. The CDR3 runs 15 residues. The V and J ends lost 0 bases and 2 bases respectively, with 11 bases between them. CDR1 DFQATT and CDR2 SNEGSKA come from the germline V gene (reference sequence). CDR3: CSARDLWPGNQPQHF. The DNA for the CDR3 is TGCAGTGCTAGAGATCTCTGGCCGGGCAATCAGCCCCAGCATTTT.

This chain connects TRBV25-1 to TRBJ2-7; no clear D gene. The CDR3 consists of 11 residues. V was cut by 4 bases and J by 9 bases, with 10 bases left in between. In germline, CDR1 is MGHDK, CDR2 SYGVNS. The CDR3 spells CASSGGLVQYF. In nucleotides, the CDR3 is TGTGCCAGCAGTGGGGGTTTGGTGCAGTACTTC.

The chain links TRBV4-3 to TRBJ2-1, with D uncertain. CDR3 length equals 16 residues. Germline CDR1 reads LGHNA; CDR2 reads YSLEER. Deletions cut 0 bases from V and 3 bases from J, with 12 bases between. In DNA, the CDR3 is TGCGCCAGCAGCCAAGAACAGCCGAGCTTCTACAATGAGCAGTTCTTC. Protein: CASSQEQPSFYNEQFF.

This chain connects TRBV20-1 to TRBJ2-7; TRBD2 matches 8 bases. The CDR3 contains 15 residues. Unmatched junction bases numbered 7, after V lost 3 bases and J lost 0 bases. Germline values: CDR1 DFQATT, CDR2 SNEGSKA (reference sequence). The CDR3 spells CSASRGGGSSYEQYF. CDR3 DNA: TGCAGTGCTAGTCGGGGCGGGGGGAGCTCCTACGAGCAGTACTTC.

This chain connects TRBV30 to TRBJ2-2, with D tentatively TRBD2 (5 bases). With 3 bases removed from V and 6 bases from J, the gap between germline ends came to 14 bases. Germline V gene sequence: CDR1 GTSNPN, CDR2 SVGIG (reference sequence). The CDR3 contains 14 residues. CDR3 loop: CAWSDNLAAGELFF. CDR3 DNA: TGTGCCTGGAGCGACAACCTAGCCGCCGGGGAGCTGTTTTTT.

In its sample, this clonotype was seen a few times. This rearrangement joins TRBV6-5 to TRBJ2-3; 11 bases align to TRBD2. The germline V gene encodes CDR1 MNHEY and CDR2 SVGAGI. The ends lost 4 bases at V and 5 bases at J; junction bases unmatched: 5. This CDR3 comprises 15 residues. CDR3 sequence reads: CASSLAGGPRDTQYF. DNA of the CDR3: TGTGCCAGCAGTTTAGCGGGGGGGCCAAGAGATACGCAGTATTTT.

This clonotype occurred a few times. The chain is built from TRBV12-3 or TRBV12-4 and TRBJ2-5, with D possibly TRBD1 on 6 matching bases. The CDR3 length is 13 residues. The V end was cut by 7 bases, the J end by 4 bases, with 13 bases between. CDR3 in amino acids: CASTTVGAETQYF. The CDR3 coding sequence is TGTGCCAGCACTACGGTGGGGGCAGAGACCCAGTACTTC.